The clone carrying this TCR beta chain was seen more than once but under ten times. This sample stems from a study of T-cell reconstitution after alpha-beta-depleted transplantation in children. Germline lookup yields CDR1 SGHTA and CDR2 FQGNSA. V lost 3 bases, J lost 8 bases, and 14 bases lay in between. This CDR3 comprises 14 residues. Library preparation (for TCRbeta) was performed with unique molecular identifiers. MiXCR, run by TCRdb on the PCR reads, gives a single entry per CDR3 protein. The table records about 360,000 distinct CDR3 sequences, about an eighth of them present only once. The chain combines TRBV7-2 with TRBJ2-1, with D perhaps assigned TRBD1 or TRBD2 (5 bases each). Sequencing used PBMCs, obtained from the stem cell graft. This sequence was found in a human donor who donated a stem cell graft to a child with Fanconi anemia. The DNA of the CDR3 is TGTGCCAGCAGCTTCAGCAGTAGGGGAGATGAGCAGTTCTTC. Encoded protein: CASSFSSRGDEQFF.